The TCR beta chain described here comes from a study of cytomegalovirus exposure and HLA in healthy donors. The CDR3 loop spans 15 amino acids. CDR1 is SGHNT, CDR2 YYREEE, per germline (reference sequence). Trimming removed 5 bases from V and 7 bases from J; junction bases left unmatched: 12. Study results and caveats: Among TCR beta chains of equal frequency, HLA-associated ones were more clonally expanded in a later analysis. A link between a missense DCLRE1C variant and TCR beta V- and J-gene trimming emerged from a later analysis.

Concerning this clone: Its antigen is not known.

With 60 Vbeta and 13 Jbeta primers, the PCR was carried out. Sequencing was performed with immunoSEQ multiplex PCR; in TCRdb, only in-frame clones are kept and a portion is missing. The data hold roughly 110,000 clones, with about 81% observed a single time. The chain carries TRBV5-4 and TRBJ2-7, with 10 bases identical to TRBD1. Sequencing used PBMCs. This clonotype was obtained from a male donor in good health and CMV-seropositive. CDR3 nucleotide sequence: TGTGCCAGCAGGAACGCAGGGACAGGGGTGAAAGAGCAGTACTTC. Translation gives CASRNAGTGVKEQYF.